Below, one TCR beta chain is given with its context. Its antigen is still unknown. From germline, CDR1 is DFQATT and CDR2 SNEGSKA (reference sequence). CDR3 length: 17 residues. V lost 3 bases, J lost 0 bases, and 8 bases stayed unmatched. TCRdb's table, derived via immunoSEQ multiplex PCR, lists solely in-frame clones and lacks some. The sample has 150,000 to 180,000 clones, roughly nine tenths seen once. The data are from a study of T cell responses to AZD1222 COVID-19 vaccine. Study-wide results and caveats: Within unmutated variant regions lay the reported targets of nearly half of spike-specific TCRs. Clonal diversity was possibly underestimated, and white British individuals and females predominated among donors.

Sequenced here: peripheral blood, sampled on day 0 of AZD1222 vaccination. This clonotype originated in an adult in good health. The chain is built from TRBV20-1 and TRBJ1-6, with 7 bases lining up with TRBD1. The CDR3 coding sequence is TGCAGTGCTAGTCCCTCGCCAGGGGGCTCCTATAATTCACCCCTCCACTTT. Encoded protein: CSASPSPGGSYNSPLHF.